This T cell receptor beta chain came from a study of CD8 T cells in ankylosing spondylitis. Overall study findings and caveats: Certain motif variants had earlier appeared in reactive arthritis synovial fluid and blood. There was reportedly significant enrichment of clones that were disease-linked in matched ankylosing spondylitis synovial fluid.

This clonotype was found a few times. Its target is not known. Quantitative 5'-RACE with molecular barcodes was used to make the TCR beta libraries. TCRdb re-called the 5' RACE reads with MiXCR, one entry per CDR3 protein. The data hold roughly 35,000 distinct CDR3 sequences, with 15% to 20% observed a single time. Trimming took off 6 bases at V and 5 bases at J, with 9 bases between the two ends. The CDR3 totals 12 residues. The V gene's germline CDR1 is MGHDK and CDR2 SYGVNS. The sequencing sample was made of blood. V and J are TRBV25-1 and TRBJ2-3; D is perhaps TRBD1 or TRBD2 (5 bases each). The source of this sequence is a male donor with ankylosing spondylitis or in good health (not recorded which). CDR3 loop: CASRGDGDTQYF. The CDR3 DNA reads TGTGCCAGCAGAGGGGACGGAGATACGCAGTATTTT.